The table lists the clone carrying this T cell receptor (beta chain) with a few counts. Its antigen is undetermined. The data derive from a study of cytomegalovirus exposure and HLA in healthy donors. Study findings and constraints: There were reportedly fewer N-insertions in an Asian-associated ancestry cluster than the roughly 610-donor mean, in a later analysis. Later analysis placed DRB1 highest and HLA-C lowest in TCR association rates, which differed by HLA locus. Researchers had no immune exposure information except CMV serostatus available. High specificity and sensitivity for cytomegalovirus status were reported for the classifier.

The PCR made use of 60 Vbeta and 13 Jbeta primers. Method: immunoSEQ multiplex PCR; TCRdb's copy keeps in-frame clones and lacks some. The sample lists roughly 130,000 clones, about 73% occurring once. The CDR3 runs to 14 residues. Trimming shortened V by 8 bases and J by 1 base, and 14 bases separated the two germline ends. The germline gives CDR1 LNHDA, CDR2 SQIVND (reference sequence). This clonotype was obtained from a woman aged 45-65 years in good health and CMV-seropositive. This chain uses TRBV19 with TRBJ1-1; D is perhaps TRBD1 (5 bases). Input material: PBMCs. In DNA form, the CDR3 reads TGTGCCAGTTACCCGGGACTGACGAACACTGAAGCTTTCTTT. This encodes CASYPGLTNTEAFF.